The 32 T cell receptor beta chains below come from one sample, sequenced in a study of blood T cell repertoires in COVID-19. Sequenced by immunoSEQ multiplex PCR; TCRdb stores in-frame clones only, minus some. The sample has 200,000 to 300,000 clones, about nine tenths seen once. Sequenced material: peripheral blood. The receptors derive from a woman between 35 and 50 years old who had recovered from COVID-19.

The gene calls are TRBV5-4 and TRBJ2-5, with 9 bases that match TRBD2. Germline V lookup: CDR1 SGHNT, CDR2 YYREEE (reference sequence). With V trimmed by 3 bases and J by 1 base, 4 bases remained unmatched. The CDR3 has 15 amino acids. The DNA of the CDR3 is TGTGCCAGCAGCTCCCTAGCGGGAAGCCAAGAGACCCAGTACTTC. It yields the protein CASSSLAGSQETQYF.

The V call is TRBV7-9, the J call TRBJ2-1; no reliable D call. The V gene's germline CDR1 is SEHNR and CDR2 FQNEAQ (reference sequence). The CDR3 extends over 13 amino acids. Deletions cut 11 bases from V and 4 bases from J, with 15 bases between. The CDR3 nucleotides are TGTGCCTCAACCCCAAGCGAGTACAATGAGCAGTTCTTC. Translated: CASTPSEYNEQFF.

This chain uses TRBV7-2 with TRBJ1-2, with 10 positions matching TRBD1. Germline CDR1 and CDR2: SGHTA and FQGNSA. The CDR3 is made up of 14 amino acids. The J segment lost 8 bases and the V segment lost 5 bases, leaving 8 bases of the junction unmatched. This CDR3 reads CASSIRQGAVGYTF. CDR3 nucleotides: TGTGCCAGCAGCATCAGACAGGGGGCGGTGGGCTACACCTTC.

The chain couples TRBV5-1 to TRBJ2-1; D is perhaps TRBD1 (5 bases). The CDR3 runs 12 residues. With 0 bases removed from V and 15 bases from J, the gap between germline ends came to 13 bases. CDR1 is SGHRS and CDR2 is YFSETQ in the germline V gene. The CDR3 loop reads CASSLEQVAWFF. In DNA form, the CDR3 reads TGCGCCAGCAGCTTGGAACAGGTGGCTTGGTTCTTC.

V gene TRBV19 combines with J gene TRBJ1-2, with D perhaps matching TRBD1 (6 bases). Germline V lookup: CDR1 LNHDA, CDR2 SQIVND (reference sequence). V dropped 6 bases and J dropped 7 bases, with 15 bases sitting between them. This CDR3 region has 13 residues. As DNA, the CDR3 is TGTGCCAGTAGGGCAACAGGGCATGGTGGCTACACCTTC. Translation: CASRATGHGGYTF.

This sequence joins TRBV4-2 and TRBJ2-3; D may be TRBD2 (5 bases). Germline-derived CDR1 and CDR2 are LGHNA and YNFKEQ. The CDR3 extends over 18 amino acids. V lost 0 bases, J lost 1 base, and 17 bases lay in between. This CDR3 is CASSQEGGLGLGTDTQYF. In DNA, the CDR3 is TGTGCCAGCAGCCAAGAAGGTGGACTGGGGTTGGGCACAGATACGCAGTATTTT.

This chain joins TRBV5-6 and TRBJ2-7; D uncertain. Germline V lookup: CDR1 SGHDT, CDR2 YYEEEE. The CDR3 extends over 13 amino acids. Between the trimmed V and J ends, which lost 0 bases and 0 bases, there was a span of 4 bases. The CDR3 DNA reads TGTGCCAGCAGCTTGGCCAGCTCCTACGAGCAGTACTTC. Translated: CASSLASSYEQYF.

The rearrangement links TRBV11-3 to TRBJ2-1; perhaps TRBD2 as D (6 bases). CDR3 length equals 18 residues. Trimming took off 1 base at V and 7 bases at J, with 23 bases between the two ends. The germline V gene encodes CDR1 SGHNT and CDR2 YENEEA. CDR3 region: CASSLGSRGYPLRNEQFF. CDR3 nucleotides: TGTGCCAGCAGCTTAGGATCGCGGGGCTACCCGCTACGGAATGAGCAGTTCTTC.

This clone was recorded once. The chain employs TRBV19 and TRBJ2-7, with 13 nucleotides matching TRBD2. V gave up 6 bases and J gave up 7 bases; unmatched junction bases: 6. The germline CDR1 and CDR2 sequences are LNHDA and SQIVND (reference sequence). The CDR3 extends over 14 amino acids. CDR3 in amino acids: CASSRLAGGLEQYF. The CDR3 coding sequence is TGTGCCAGTAGCCGACTAGCGGGGGGTTTGGAGCAGTACTTC. The complete variable domain, with remaining parts taken from reference TRBV19 and TRBJ2-7, reads DGGITQSPKYLFRKEGQNVTLSCEQNLNHDAMYWYRQDPGQGLRLIYYSQIVNDFQKGDIAEGYSVSREKKESFPLTVTSAQKNPTAFYLCASSRLAGGLEQYFGPGTRLTVT.

The rearrangement links TRBV9 to TRBJ2-3, with 8 bases identical to TRBD2. This CDR3 is built from 18 residues. Per germline, CDR1 SGDLS and CDR2 YYNGEE. V trimming: 0 bases; J trimming: 2 bases; junction bases outside the gene matches: 11. The CDR3 reads CASSVAPSGGYNTDTQYF. CDR3 coding DNA: TGTGCCAGCAGCGTAGCACCCAGCGGGGGATACAACACAGATACGCAGTATTTT.

The V gene is TRBV5-1, the J gene TRBJ2-3; TRBD1 matches 8 bases. Germline values: CDR1 SGHRS, CDR2 YFSETQ. V gave up 0 bases and J gave up 1 base; unmatched junction bases: 13. CDR3 size: 19 residues. The CDR3 loop is CASSLGSLAGGIGTDTQYF. CDR3 DNA sequence: TGCGCCAGCAGCTTGGGTTCCCTGGCAGGGGGCATAGGCACAGATACGCAGTATTTT.

The V call is TRBV7-2, the J call TRBJ2-7, with TRBD2 identical over 8 bases. The J segment lost 3 bases and the V segment lost 1 base, leaving 5 bases of the junction unmatched. Germline V gives CDR1 SGHTA, CDR2 FQGNSA. CDR3 length equals 15 residues. CDR3 sequence: CASSLVLAGDYEQYF. The CDR3 nucleotides are TGTGCCAGCAGCTTAGTGCTAGCGGGCGACTACGAGCAGTACTTC. Complete variable domain (other parts from reference TRBV7-2 and TRBJ2-7): GAGVSQSPSNKVTEKGKDVELRCDPISGHTALYWYRQSLGQGLEFLIYFQGNSAPDKSGLPSDRFSAERTGGSVSTLTIQRTQQEDSAVYLCASSLVLAGDYEQYFGPGTRLTVT.

The chain couples TRBV7-2 to TRBJ2-2, with 13 bases matching TRBD2. Germline CDR1 reads SGHTA; CDR2 reads FQGNSA. This CDR3 comprises 17 residues. The junction had 8 bases not matched to a gene; V was cut back by 5 bases and J by 5 bases. The CDR3 DNA reads as TGTGCCAGCAGCCCGGGACTAGCGGGGATAAGGACCGGGGAGCTGTTTTTT. Protein sequence: CASSPGLAGIRTGELFF.

This clone came up once. The chain combines TRBV2 with TRBJ2-1; 13 bases line up with TRBD2. V lost 7 bases and J lost 5; bases outside the gene matches: 2. From germline, CDR1 is SNHLY and CDR2 FYNNEI. The CDR3 sequence is 14 residues long. The CDR3 is CASTTSGGDNEQFF. CDR3 coding DNA: TGTGCCAGCACCACTAGCGGGGGGGACAATGAGCAGTTCTTC.

The chain has TRBV2 and TRBJ2-7; 8 nucleotides match TRBD2. CDR3 length equals 13 residues. Unmatched junction bases numbered 6, after V lost 4 bases and J lost 7 bases. Germline CDR1 and CDR2: SNHLY and FYNNEI. This chain's CDR3 is CASSALTGGEQYF. The CDR3 DNA is TGTGCCAGCAGTGCCCTAACGGGGGGGGAGCAGTACTTC.

This chain links TRBV9 with TRBJ1-1; 10 bases line up with TRBD1. There are 13 residues in the CDR3. Losses at the gene ends were 3 bases for V and 7 bases for J; bases not matched to a gene: 3. CDR1 is SGDLS and CDR2 is YYNGEE in the germline V gene. The CDR3 here is CASSATGGGEAFF. The CDR3 DNA sequence: TGTGCCAGCAGCGCGACAGGGGGCGGTGAAGCTTTCTTT.

The V gene is TRBV3-1 (or the pseudogene TRBV3-2), the J gene TRBJ2-2, with D uncertain. V lost 1 base, J lost 6 bases, and 12 bases lay in between. CDR3 size: 15 residues. Germline loops: CDR1 LGHDT, CDR2 YNNKEL (reference sequence). The CDR3 region is CASSQGSAEPGELFF. The CDR3 coding sequence is TGTGCCAGCAGCCAAGGTAGTGCGGAACCCGGGGAGCTGTTTTTT.

This chain joins TRBV5-1 and TRBJ2-5; a possible D gene is TRBD1 (6 bases). Germline-derived CDR1 and CDR2 are SGHRS and YFSETQ. CDR3 length equals 16 residues. The V end lost 0 bases, the J end lost 5 bases, and 17 bases lay between the germline ends. CDR3 coding DNA: TGCGCCAGCAGCTTGGCCCCGCTAGGGGGTCAGGAGACCCAGTACTTC. Protein sequence: CASSLAPLGGQETQYF.

The chain recombines TRBV5-4 with TRBJ1-1, with 7 bases matching TRBD1. This CDR3 comprises 13 residues. Germline V gives CDR1 SGHNT, CDR2 YYREEE (reference sequence). V shed 0 bases, J shed 8 bases, and the junction held 4 bases outside the gene matches. The DNA of the CDR3 is TGTGCCAGCAGCTTGGCCCGGGACAGCGAAGCTTTCTTT. Its protein is CASSLARDSEAFF.

V and J are TRBV6-4 and TRBJ1-2, with 7 positions matching TRBD1. The V gene end was trimmed by 6 bases and the J gene end by 5 bases; junction bases not matched to a gene: 3. This CDR3 is built from 12 residues. Germline values: CDR1 MRHNA, CDR2 SNTAGT. CDR3 sequence: CASSATGYGYTF. The CDR3 DNA is TGTGCCAGCAGCGCGACAGGGTATGGCTACACCTTC.

This clone has just one count. This sequence joins TRBV14 and TRBJ1-2, with D tentatively TRBD1 (6 bases). V lost 1 base and J 5 bases, leaving 11 bases between the germline ends. The CDR3 sequence is 14 residues long. Germline assignment: CDR1 SGHDN and CDR2 FVKESK. CDR3 region: CASSQVDSPYGYTF. The CDR3 coding sequence is TGTGCCAGCAGCCAAGTGGACAGTCCTTATGGCTACACCTTC.

The chain joins TRBV24-1 to TRBJ2-1; possible D gene TRBD2, 6 bases. Germline V gene sequence: CDR1 KGHDR, CDR2 SFDVKD. The V end lost 3 bases, the J end lost 6 bases, and 17 bases lay between the germline ends. The CDR3 consists of 16 residues. CDR3 in amino acids: CATSDPREPRPNEQFF. CDR3 bases: TGTGCCACCAGTGATCCTCGGGAGCCCAGACCCAATGAGCAGTTCTTC.

This chain connects TRBV19 to TRBJ1-5; 10 bases fit TRBD1. CDR1 is LNHDA, CDR2 SQIVND, per germline (reference sequence). V shed 2 bases and J 5 bases; nucleotides not matched to a gene: 6. This CDR3 comprises 16 residues. CDR3 DNA: TGTGCCAGTAGTATATACGGGACAGGGGTATATCAGCCCCAGCATTTT. It yields the protein CASSIYGTGVYQPQHF.

The J gene is TRBJ2-7, the V gene TRBV4-1; TRBD1 agrees at 9 bases. The trim removed 4 bases at V and 2 bases at J, leaving 6 bases unmatched. CDR3 size: 15 residues. CDR1 MGHRA and CDR2 YSYEKL come from the germline V gene. CDR3 loop: CASSRGTGPAYEQYF. The CDR3 bases are TGCGCCAGCAGCCGGGGGACAGGGCCTGCCTACGAGCAGTACTTC.

The genes are TRBV13 and TRBJ2-7; possibly TRBD1 for D (6 bases). Germline loops: CDR1 PRHDT, CDR2 FYEKMQ (reference sequence). The V end was cut by 0 bases, the J end by 2 bases, with 8 bases between. The CDR3 spans 14 residues. The CDR3 DNA sequence: TGTGCCAGCAGCTTAGGACAGGGCCCCTACGAGCAGTACTTC. As protein: CASSLGQGPYEQYF. Full variable domain (missing parts from reference TRBV13 and TRBJ2-7): AAGVIQSPRHLIKEKRETATLKCYPIPRHDTVYWYQQGPGQDPQFLISFYEKMQSDKGSIPDRFSAQQFSDYHSELNMSSLELGDSALYFCASSLGQGPYEQYFGPGTRLTVT.

This sequence joins TRBV27 and TRBJ1-4; tentatively, D is TRBD1 (6 bases). CDR3 size: 14 residues. Trimming stripped 5 bases from V and 8 bases from J, with 15 bases between. Germline assignment: CDR1 MNHEY and CDR2 SMNVEV (reference sequence). The CDR3 DNA follows: TGTGCCAGCAGTCCCGACAGGTGGAGGGAAAAACTGTTTTTT. This sequence encodes CASSPDRWREKLFF.

The J gene is TRBJ2-7, the V gene TRBV6-5; 8 bases agree with TRBD1. The ends lost 2 bases at V and 2 bases at J; junction bases unmatched: 5. The CDR3 length is 15 residues. From germline, CDR1 is MNHEY and CDR2 SVGAGI. CDR3 loop: CASSYGDRFPYEQYF. In nucleotides, the CDR3 is TGTGCCAGCAGTTACGGGGACAGGTTCCCCTACGAGCAGTACTTC.

This rearrangement joins TRBV7-9 to TRBJ2-7; D might be TRBD2 (7 bases). The CDR3 totals 16 residues. V lost 4 bases and J lost 2, with 18 bases in between. Germline V CDR1 and CDR2: SEHNR, FQNEAQ (reference sequence). In DNA, the CDR3 is TGTGCCAGCAGCTCTCGTGGGGGGGCCGGCCCCTACGAGCAGTACTTC. It codes for CASSSRGGAGPYEQYF.

Only a few counts were recorded for this clone. The chain recombines TRBV19 with TRBJ2-3; TRBD2 aligns across 7 bases. Germline V gene data show CDR1 as LNHDA and CDR2 as SQIVND (reference sequence). This CDR3 comprises 15 residues. V lost 8 bases and J lost 1; bases outside the gene matches: 9. The CDR3 spells CASRRGGRRTDTQYF. The CDR3 region has the DNA TGTGCCAGTCGGCGTGGCGGGAGACGCACAGATACGCAGTATTTT.

A single count supports this clone. The chain couples TRBV4-3 to TRBJ2-3, with a tentative D call TRBD2 (6 bases). The V end was cut by 3 bases, the J end by 0 bases, with 16 bases between. This CDR3 region has 17 residues. Germline loops: CDR1 LGHNA, CDR2 YSLEER. The CDR3 region has the DNA TGCGCCAGCAGCCAGGTGGTCGGGGGACCTAGCACAGATACGCAGTATTTT. The encoded protein is CASSQVVGGPSTDTQYF.

This chain joins TRBV13 and TRBJ2-3; 7 bases agree with TRBD1. Trimming removed 10 bases from V and 2 bases from J; junction bases left unmatched: 9. CDR1 PRHDT and CDR2 FYEKMQ come from the germline V gene (reference sequence). The CDR3 has 14 residues. The CDR3 reads CAIRIGGPTDTQYF. The DNA of the CDR3 is TGTGCCATCCGGATAGGGGGCCCCACAGATACGCAGTATTTT.

This clone was found once. The V gene is TRBV28, the J gene TRBJ1-5; D is unclear. The germline gives CDR1 MDHEN, CDR2 SYDVKM. Trimming removed 4 bases from V and 7 bases from J, with 11 bases in between. This CDR3 has 13 residues. The CDR3 loop reads CASSSEGWQPQHF. In DNA, the CDR3 is TGTGCCAGCAGTTCTGAGGGTTGGCAGCCCCAGCATTTT.